This T cell receptor (beta chain) was sequenced in a study of beta chain features in type 1 diabetes. Investigators reverse transcribed all isolated RNA, so they sequenced expressed TCRB transcripts. Sequencing was performed with immunoSEQ multiplex PCR; in TCRdb, only in-frame clones are kept and a portion is missing. The sample shows 140,000 to 150,000 clones, roughly 48% of them seen only once. This CDR3 spans 14 amino acids. The V and J ends lost 7 bases and 0 bases respectively, with 13 bases between them. CDR1 and CDR2 from the germline V gene are MDHEN and SYDVKM. Comments on this clone: What it recognizes is unknown.

Regarding the study as a whole: For patients, the naive, central memory and Treg TCRB repertoires appeared more alike than for healthy donors. A potential influence of HLA type upon TCRB rearrangement remained unresolved herein. A moderate, significant TCRB CDR3 shortening appeared in type 1 diabetes across four CD4+ subsets.

V and J are TRBV28 and TRBJ2-7; perhaps TRBD1 as D (5 bases). The TCR originated in a man in his late teens or twenties in good health. The sequenced material came from Tregs from blood. The CDR3 DNA sequence: TGTGCCAGCAATGGACACGATAACTCCTACGAGCAGTACTTC. Translated: CASNGHDNSYEQYF.